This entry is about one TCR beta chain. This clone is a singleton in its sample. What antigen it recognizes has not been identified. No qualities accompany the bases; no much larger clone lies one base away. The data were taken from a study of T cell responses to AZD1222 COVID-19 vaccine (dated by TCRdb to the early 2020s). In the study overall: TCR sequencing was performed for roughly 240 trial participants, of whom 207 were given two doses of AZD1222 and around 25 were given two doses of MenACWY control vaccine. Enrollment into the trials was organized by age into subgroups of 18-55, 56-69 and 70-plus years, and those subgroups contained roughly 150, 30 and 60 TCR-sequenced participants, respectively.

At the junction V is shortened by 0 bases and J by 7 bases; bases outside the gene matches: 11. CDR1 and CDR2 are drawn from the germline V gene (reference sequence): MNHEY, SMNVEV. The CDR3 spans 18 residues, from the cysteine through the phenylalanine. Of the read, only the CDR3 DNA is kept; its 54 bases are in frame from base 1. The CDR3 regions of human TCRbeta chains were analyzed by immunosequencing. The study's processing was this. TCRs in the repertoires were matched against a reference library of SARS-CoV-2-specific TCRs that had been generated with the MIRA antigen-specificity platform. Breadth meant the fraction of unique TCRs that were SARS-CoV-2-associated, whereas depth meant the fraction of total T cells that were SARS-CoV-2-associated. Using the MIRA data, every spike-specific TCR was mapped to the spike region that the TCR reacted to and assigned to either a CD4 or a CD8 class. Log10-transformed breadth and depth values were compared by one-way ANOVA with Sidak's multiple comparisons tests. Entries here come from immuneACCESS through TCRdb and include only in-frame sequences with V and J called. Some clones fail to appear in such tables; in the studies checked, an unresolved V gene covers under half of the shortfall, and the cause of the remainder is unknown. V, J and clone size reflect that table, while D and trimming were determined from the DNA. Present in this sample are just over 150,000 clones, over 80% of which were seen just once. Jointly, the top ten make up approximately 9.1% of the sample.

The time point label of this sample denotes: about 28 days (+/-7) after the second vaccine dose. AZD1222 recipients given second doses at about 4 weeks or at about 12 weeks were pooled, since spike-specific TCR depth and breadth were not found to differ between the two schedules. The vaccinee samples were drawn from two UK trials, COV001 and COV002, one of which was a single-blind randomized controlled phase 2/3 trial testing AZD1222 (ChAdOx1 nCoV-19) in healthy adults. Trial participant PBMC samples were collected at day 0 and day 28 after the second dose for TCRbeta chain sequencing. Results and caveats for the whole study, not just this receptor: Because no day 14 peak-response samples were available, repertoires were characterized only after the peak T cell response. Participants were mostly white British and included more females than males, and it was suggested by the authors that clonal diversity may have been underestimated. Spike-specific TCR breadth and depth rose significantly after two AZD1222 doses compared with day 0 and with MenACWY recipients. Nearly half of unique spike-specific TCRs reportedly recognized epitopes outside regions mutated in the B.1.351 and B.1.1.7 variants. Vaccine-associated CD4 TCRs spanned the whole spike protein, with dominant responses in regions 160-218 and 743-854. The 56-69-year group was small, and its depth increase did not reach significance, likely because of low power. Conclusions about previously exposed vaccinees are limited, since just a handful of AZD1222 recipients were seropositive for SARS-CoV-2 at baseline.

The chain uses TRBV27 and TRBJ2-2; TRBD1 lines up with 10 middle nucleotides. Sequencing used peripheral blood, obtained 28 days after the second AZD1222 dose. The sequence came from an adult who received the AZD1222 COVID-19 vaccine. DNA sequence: TGTGCCAGCAGTTTATCGATTAACACGGGACAGGGGCACGGGGAGCTGTTTTTT. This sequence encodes CASSLSINTGQGHGELFF.